The rows below give T cell receptor beta chains drawn from one sample of a study of CD4 T cells in relation to SARS-CoV-2 and coronaviruses. Their antigens are not known. TCRdb's table, derived via immunoSEQ multiplex PCR, lists solely in-frame clones and lacks some. The table shows about 12,000 clones, with more than 55% occurring only once. Material: CD4+ T cells from PBMCs, cultured in vitro. The source of these receptors is a human donor in good health. Both conserved end residues are part of each CDR3. Each record gives: CDR3 DNA, CDR3 protein, V gene, J gene, D gene, clone size. D genes are given only for firm matches. The size of a clone is reported for some rows only, either as once, few or many, or as a class for expanded clones.

CDR3 DNA: TGTGCCAGCAGCTCTCAAGGGAATGCGGACGAGCAGTACTTC
CDR3 protein: CASSSQGNADEQYF
V gene: TRBV5-5
J gene: TRBJ2-7
D gene: .
clone size: once

CDR3 DNA: TGTGCCAGCAGTGACTCCAGGGGCGATGAGCAGTTCTTC
CDR3 protein: CASSDSRGDEQFF
V gene: TRBV6-4
J gene: TRBJ2-1
D gene: .
clone size: .

CDR3 DNA: TGCAGCGTCGCCGGTACAGCCTACAATGAGCAGTTCTTC
CDR3 protein: CSVAGTAYNEQFF
V gene: TRBV29-1
J gene: TRBJ2-1
D gene: .
clone size: .

CDR3 DNA: TGTGCCACCAGCAGAGTCCAGGGGGGTTTCTACGAGCAGTACTTC
CDR3 protein: CATSRVQGGFYEQYF
V gene: TRBV15
J gene: TRBJ2-7
D gene: .
clone size: medium-sized

CDR3 DNA: TGTGCCAGCAGTTTAGGACTCGACTATGGCTACACCTTC
CDR3 protein: CASSLGLDYGYTF
V gene: TRBV27
J gene: TRBJ1-2
D gene: .
clone size: .

CDR3 DNA: TGTGCCAGCAGACGACAATACGGCGGTCAGCCCCAGCATTTT
CDR3 protein: CASRRQYGGQPQHF
V gene: TRBV6-5
J gene: TRBJ1-5
D gene: .
clone size: .

CDR3 DNA: TGCGCCAGCAGCCTTACCATAGCGGGAGCGAGCTCCTACGAGCAGTACTTC
CDR3 protein: CASSLTIAGASSYEQYF
V gene: TRBV5-1
J gene: TRBJ2-7
D gene: TRBD2
clone size: .

CDR3 DNA: TGTGCCAGTGAATGGGCTACTTCGGGAGCCCAGTACTTC
CDR3 protein: CASEWATSGAQYF
V gene: TRBV6-5
J gene: TRBJ2-5
D gene: .
clone size: large

CDR3 DNA: TGTGCCAGCAGCCAAGATCTAATAGGGGTCGAAGCTTTCTTT
CDR3 protein: CASSQDLIGVEAFF
V gene: TRBV3-1/TRBV3-2
J gene: TRBJ1-1
D gene: .
clone size: medium-sized

CDR3 DNA: TGCGCCAGCGGAACCGGACAGGAGGATCAGCCCCAGCATTTT
CDR3 protein: CASGTGQEDQPQHF
V gene: TRBV5-1
J gene: TRBJ1-5
D gene: TRBD1
clone size: .

CDR3 DNA: TGTGCCAGCAGCACCGGGACAGCCAACTACAATGAGCAGTTCTTC
CDR3 protein: CASSTGTANYNEQFF
V gene: TRBV28
J gene: TRBJ2-1
D gene: TRBD1
clone size: few

CDR3 DNA: TGTGCCAGCAGCTTCCGGACAGCTAACACTGAAGCTTTCTTT
CDR3 protein: CASSFRTANTEAFF
V gene: TRBV7-9
J gene: TRBJ1-1
D gene: .
clone size: .

CDR3 DNA: TGTGCCAGCAGCCAAGGTTCTGGGGCTAGGAGCAATCAGCCCCAGCATTTT
CDR3 protein: CASSQGSGARSNQPQHF
V gene: TRBV3-1/TRBV3-2
J gene: TRBJ1-5
D gene: .
clone size: .

CDR3 DNA: TGTGCCAGCAGCCAAGATCGTGTTTCCTACAATGAGCAGTTCTTC
CDR3 protein: CASSQDRVSYNEQFF
V gene: TRBV4-2
J gene: TRBJ2-1
D gene: .
clone size: .

CDR3 DNA: TGTGCCAGCTCACCGACAGGGCCAGGCACTGAAGCTTTCTTT
CDR3 protein: CASSPTGPGTEAFF
V gene: TRBV18
J gene: TRBJ1-1
D gene: TRBD1
clone size: once

CDR3 DNA: TGTGCCAGCAGTTTACGAATCACAGATACGCAGTATTTT
CDR3 protein: CASSLRITDTQYF
V gene: TRBV28
J gene: TRBJ2-3
D gene: .
clone size: once

CDR3 DNA: TGTGCCAGCAGCTTAGGGGCAGCAGGACGTGGCTACACCTTC
CDR3 protein: CASSLGAAGRGYTF
V gene: TRBV11-2
J gene: TRBJ1-2
D gene: .
clone size: few

CDR3 DNA: TGTGCCAGCTCACCAATGCCTCGATGGGGGATTGCTGGAAACACCATATATTTT
CDR3 protein: CASSPMPRWGIAGNTIYF
V gene: TRBV18
J gene: TRBJ1-3
D gene: .
clone size: .

CDR3 DNA: TGTGCCAGCAGCTTAACCCCGTCTACGGAGCAGTACTTC
CDR3 protein: CASSLTPSTEQYF
V gene: TRBV11-3
J gene: TRBJ2-7
D gene: .
clone size: .

CDR3 DNA: TGTGCCAGCAGCTCTAGCGGGAGTGGTTTGAATGAGCAGTTCTTC
CDR3 protein: CASSSSGSGLNEQFF
V gene: TRBV5-4
J gene: TRBJ2-1
D gene: TRBD2
clone size: .

CDR3 DNA: TGTGCCAGTAGTATTAGCGGGAGCACAGATACGCAGTATTTT
CDR3 protein: CASSISGSTDTQYF
V gene: TRBV19
J gene: TRBJ2-3
D gene: TRBD2
clone size: .

CDR3 DNA: TGTGCCAGCAGCCTGACCGGGACAGGAAATGAAAAACTGTTTTTT
CDR3 protein: CASSLTGTGNEKLFF
V gene: TRBV5-4
J gene: TRBJ1-4
D gene: TRBD1
clone size: .

CDR3 DNA: TGTGCCACCAGTGATTCCGTTACAGGGAATCAGCCCCAGCATTTT
CDR3 protein: CATSDSVTGNQPQHF
V gene: TRBV24-1
J gene: TRBJ1-5
D gene: .
clone size: .

CDR3 DNA: TGTGCTAGTGCTCTGACTAGCGGGAGGGCTTTTGAGCAGTTCTTC
CDR3 protein: CASALTSGRAFEQFF
V gene: TRBV12-5
J gene: TRBJ2-1
D gene: TRBD2
clone size: .